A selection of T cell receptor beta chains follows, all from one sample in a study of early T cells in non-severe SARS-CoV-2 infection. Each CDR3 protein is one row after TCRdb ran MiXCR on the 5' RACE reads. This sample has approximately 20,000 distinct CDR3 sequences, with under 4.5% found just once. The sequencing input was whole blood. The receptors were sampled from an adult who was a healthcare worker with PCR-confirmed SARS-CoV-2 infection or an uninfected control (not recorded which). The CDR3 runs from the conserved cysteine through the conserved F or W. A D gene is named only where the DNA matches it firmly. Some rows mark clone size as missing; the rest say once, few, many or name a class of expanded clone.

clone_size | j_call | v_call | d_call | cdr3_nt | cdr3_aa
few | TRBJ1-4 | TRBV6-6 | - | TGTGCCAGCAGCAGCCCCGGGTCTACAGCAACTAATGAAAAACTGTTTTTT | CASSSPGSTATNEKLFF
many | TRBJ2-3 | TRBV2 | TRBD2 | TGTGCCAGCAGTGAACGGGTCGGTAGCGGGGTTTGGGATACGCAGTATTTT | CASSERVGSGVWDTQYF
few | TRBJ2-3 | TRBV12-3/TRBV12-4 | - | TGTGCCAGCAGTTTACTGGGGGCCCACACAGATACGCAGTATTTT | CASSLLGAHTDTQYF
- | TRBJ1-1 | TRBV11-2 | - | TGTGCCAGCAGCTTAAAAAGGATCACTGAAGCTTTCTTT | CASSLKRITEAFF
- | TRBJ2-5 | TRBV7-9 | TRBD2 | TGTGCCAGCAGCGGCGGATGGACTAGCGAGGACCAAGAGACCCAGTACTTC | CASSGGWTSEDQETQYF
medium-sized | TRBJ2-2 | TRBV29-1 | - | TGCAGCGTTGGAGAGGGGGCGAACACCGGGGAGCTGTTTTTT | CSVGEGANTGELFF
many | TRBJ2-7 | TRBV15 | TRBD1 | TGTGCCACCAGCAGTGAACAGGGGGCGTACGAGCAGTACTTC | CATSSEQGAYEQYF
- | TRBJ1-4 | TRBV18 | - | TGTGCCAGCTCACCGTTGGGAACTAATGAAAAACTGTTTTTT | CASSPLGTNEKLFF
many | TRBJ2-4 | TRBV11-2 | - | TGTGCCAGCAGCCAAATTAGGGGGGGGGCCGAAAATCATCAGTACTTC | CASSQIRGGAENHQYF
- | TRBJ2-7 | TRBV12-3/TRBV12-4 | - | TGTGCCAGCAGCCGACAGGCCCAGGGCTACGAGCAGTACTTC | CASSRQAQGYEQYF
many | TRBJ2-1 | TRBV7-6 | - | TGTGCCAGCAGCTTATCTCCAGGAGGCACCTACAATGAGCAGTTCTTC | CASSLSPGGTYNEQFF
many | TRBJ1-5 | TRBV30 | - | TGTGCCTGGAGCTACTCATTCTCCAATCAGCCCCAGCATTTT | CAWSYSFSNQPQHF
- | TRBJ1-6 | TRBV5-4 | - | TGTGCCAGCAGCGGCTGGGGACTTAAGGCCCTCCACTTT | CASSGWGLKALHF
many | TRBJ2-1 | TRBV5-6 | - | TGTGCCAGCAGCTTGGAAGCGGGCCCCACCTACAATGAGCAGTTCTTC | CASSLEAGPTYNEQFF
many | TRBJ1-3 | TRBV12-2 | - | TGTGCAAGTCGCTTAATAGGGCCCCGACAATACCCTGCGGCTGGAAACACCATATATTTT | CASRLIGPRQYPAAGNTIYF
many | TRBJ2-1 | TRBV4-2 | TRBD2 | TGTGCCAGCAGCCAAGACGGGGGGAATGAGCAGTTCTTC | CASSQDGGNEQFF
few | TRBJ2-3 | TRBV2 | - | TGTGCCAGCAGGTTCGGGGAGGCAGATACGCAGTATTTT | CASRFGEADTQYF